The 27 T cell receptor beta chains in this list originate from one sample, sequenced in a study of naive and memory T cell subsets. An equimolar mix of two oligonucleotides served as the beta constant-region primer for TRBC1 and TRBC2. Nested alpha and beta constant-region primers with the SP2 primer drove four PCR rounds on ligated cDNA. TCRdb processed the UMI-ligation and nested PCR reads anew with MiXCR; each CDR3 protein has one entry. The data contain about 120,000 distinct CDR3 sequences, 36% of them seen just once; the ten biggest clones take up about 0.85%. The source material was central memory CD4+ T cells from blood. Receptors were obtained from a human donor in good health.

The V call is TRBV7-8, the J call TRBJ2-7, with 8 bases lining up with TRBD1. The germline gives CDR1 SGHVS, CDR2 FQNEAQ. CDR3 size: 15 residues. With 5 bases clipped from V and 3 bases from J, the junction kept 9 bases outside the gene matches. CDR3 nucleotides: TGTGCCAGCAGCAAACTCAGGGGGCTCGGCTACGAGCAGTACTTC. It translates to CASSKLRGLGYEQYF.

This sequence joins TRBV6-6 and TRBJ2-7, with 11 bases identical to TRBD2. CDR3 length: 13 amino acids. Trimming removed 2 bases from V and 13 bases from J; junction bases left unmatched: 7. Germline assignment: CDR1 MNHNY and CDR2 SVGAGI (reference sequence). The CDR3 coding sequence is TGTGCCAGCAGTTACGAAGCTAGCGGGAGGAAATACTTC. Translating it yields CASSYEASGRKYF.

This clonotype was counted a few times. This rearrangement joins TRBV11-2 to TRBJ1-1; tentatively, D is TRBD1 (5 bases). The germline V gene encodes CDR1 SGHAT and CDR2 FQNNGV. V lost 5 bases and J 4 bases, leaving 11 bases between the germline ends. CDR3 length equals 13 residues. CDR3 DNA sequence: TGTGCCAGCAGCCGCGTGGGGGGCACTGAAGCTTTCTTT. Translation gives CASSRVGGTEAFF.

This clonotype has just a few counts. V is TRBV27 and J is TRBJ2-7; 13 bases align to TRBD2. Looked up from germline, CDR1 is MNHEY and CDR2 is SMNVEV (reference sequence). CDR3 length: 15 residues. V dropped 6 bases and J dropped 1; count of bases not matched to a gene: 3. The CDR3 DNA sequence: TGTGCCAGCAGGGGGACTAGCGGGACTTCCTACGAGCAGTACTTC. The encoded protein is CASRGTSGTSYEQYF.

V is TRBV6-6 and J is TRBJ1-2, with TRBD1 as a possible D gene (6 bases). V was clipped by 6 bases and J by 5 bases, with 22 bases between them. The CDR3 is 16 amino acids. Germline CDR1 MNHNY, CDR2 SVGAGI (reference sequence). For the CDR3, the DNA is TGTGCCAGCAGACAGCCGGTGCCTAGGACAGAGTATGGCTACACCTTC. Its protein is CASRQPVPRTEYGYTF.

CDR3 DNA: TGTGCCAGCAGTTACTCACAGGGGGCCGCCTACGAGCAGTACTTC. Encoded protein: CASSYSQGAAYEQYF. V gene TRBV6-5 combines with J gene TRBJ2-7; TRBD1 matches 9 bases. This CDR3 spans 15 amino acids. V was pared by 0 bases and J by 2 bases, with 2 bases of the junction left unmatched. Germline-derived CDR1 and CDR2 are MNHEY and SVGAGI.

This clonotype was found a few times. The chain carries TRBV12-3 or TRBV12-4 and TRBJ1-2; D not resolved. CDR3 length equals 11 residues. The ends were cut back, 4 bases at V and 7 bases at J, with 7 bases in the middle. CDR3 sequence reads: CASSSLAGYTF. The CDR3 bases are TGTGCCAGCAGTTCCCTTGCTGGCTACACCTTC.

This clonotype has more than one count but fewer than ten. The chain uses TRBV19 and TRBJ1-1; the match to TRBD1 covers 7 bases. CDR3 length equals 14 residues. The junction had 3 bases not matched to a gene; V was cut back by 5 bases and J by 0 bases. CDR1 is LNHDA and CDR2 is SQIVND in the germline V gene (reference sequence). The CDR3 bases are TGTGCCAGTAGTGTGACAGGGATGAACACTGAAGCTTTCTTT. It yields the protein CASSVTGMNTEAFF.

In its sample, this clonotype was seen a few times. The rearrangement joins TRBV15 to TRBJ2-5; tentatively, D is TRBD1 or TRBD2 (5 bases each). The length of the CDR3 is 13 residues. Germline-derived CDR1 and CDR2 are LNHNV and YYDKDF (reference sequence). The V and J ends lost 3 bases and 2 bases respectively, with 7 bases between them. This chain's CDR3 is CATSRGRQETQYF. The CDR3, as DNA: TGTGCCACCAGCAGGGGACGGCAAGAGACCCAGTACTTC.

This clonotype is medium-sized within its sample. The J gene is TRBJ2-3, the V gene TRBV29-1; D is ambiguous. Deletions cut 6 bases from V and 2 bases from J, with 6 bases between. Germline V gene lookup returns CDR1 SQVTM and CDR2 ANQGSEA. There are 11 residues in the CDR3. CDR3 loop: CSVIITDTQYF. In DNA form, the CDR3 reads TGCAGCGTCATAATCACAGATACGCAGTATTTT.

The CDR3 nucleotides are TGTGCCAGCAGGGTGACTAGCACCCACAATGAGCAGTTCTTC. Residues: CASRVTSTHNEQFF. The chain carries TRBV12-3 or TRBV12-4 and TRBJ2-1, with TRBD2 identical over 7 bases. The CDR3 length is 14 residues. The J segment lost 5 bases and the V segment lost 6 bases, leaving 7 bases of the junction unmatched.

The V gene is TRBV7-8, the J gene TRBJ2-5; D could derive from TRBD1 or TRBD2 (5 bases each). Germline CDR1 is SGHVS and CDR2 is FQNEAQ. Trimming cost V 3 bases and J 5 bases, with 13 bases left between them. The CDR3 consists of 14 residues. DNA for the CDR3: TGTGCCAGCAGCTTTGGTCTAAGGGACGAGACCCAGTACTTC. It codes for CASSFGLRDETQYF.

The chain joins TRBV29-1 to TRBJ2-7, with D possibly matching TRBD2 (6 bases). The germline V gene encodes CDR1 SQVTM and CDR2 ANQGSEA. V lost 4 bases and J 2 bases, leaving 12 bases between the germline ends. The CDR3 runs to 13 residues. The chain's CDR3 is CSVGRDGAYEQYF. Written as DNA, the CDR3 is TGCAGCGTTGGGCGGGACGGTGCCTACGAGCAGTACTTC.

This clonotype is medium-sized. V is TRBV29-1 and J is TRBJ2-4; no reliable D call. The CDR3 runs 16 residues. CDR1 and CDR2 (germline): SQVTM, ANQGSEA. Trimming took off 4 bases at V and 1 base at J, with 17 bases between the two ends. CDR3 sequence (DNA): TGCAGCGTTGTTTCGGTAGTCGCGTCTGCCAAAAACATTCAGTACTTC. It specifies CSVVSVVASAKNIQYF. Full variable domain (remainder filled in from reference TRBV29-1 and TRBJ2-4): SAVISQKPSRDICQRGTSLTIQCQVDSQVTMMFWYRQQPGQSLTLIATANQGSEATYESGFVIDKFPISRPNLTFSTLTVSNMSPEDSSIYLCSVVSVVASAKNIQYFGAGTRLSVL.

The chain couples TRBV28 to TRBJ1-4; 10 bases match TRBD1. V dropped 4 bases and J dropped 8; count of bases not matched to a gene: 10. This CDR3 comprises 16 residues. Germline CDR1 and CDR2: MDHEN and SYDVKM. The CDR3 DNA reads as TGTGCCAGCAGTTCCCTCCCGGGACAGGGGAGGGAAAAACTGTTTTTT. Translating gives CASSSLPGQGREKLFF.

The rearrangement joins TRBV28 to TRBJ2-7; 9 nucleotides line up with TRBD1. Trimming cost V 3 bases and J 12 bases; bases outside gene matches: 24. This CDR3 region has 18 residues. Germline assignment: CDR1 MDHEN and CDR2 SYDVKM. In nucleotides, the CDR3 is TGTGCCAGCAGTTTTTGGCGGGTTTGGGACAGGGAGGGGGTCGATCGGTACTTC. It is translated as CASSFWRVWDREGVDRYF.

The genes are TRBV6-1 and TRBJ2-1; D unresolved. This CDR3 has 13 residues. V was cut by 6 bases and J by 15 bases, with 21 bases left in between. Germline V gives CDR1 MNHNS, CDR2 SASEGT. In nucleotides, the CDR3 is TGTGCCAGCAGAAAAGACGGGTCCCCGTGGGGGTTCTTC. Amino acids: CASRKDGSPWGFF.

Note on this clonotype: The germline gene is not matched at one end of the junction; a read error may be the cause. The CDR3 here is CSAREREVNEQFF. The CDR3 region has the DNA TGCAGTGCTCGAGAGCGGGAGGTCAATGAGCAGTTCTTC. V is TRBV20-1 and J is TRBJ2-1; 9 nucleotides match TRBD2. The CDR3 consists of 13 residues. The germline CDR1 and CDR2 sequences are DFQATT and SNEGSKA (reference sequence).

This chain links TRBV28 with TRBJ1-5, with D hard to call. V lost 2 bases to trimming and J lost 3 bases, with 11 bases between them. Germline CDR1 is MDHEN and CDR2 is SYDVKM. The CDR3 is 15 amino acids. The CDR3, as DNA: TGTGCCAGCAGTTTAGCCGGCAGCTTCAATCAGCCCCAGCATTTT. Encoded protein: CASSLAGSFNQPQHF.

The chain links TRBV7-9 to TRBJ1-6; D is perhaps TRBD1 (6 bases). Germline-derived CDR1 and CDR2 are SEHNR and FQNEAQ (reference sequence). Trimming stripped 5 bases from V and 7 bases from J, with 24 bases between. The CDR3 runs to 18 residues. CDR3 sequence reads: CASSRGGGTPPLNSPLHF. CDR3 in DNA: TGTGCCAGCAGCAGAGGGGGTGGGACCCCCCCATTGAATTCACCCCTCCACTTT.

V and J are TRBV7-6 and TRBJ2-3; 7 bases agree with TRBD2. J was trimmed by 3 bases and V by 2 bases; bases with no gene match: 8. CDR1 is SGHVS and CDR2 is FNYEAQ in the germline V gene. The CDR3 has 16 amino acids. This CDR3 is CASSLLTGGRTDTQYF. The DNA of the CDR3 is TGTGCCAGCAGCTTATTGACGGGAGGCCGGACAGATACGCAGTATTTT.

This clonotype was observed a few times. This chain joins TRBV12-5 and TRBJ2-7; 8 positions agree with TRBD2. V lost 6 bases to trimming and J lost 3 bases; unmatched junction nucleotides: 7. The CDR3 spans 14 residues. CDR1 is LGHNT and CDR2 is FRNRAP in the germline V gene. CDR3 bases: TGTGCTAGTGGGGAGCGGGAGTCCTTCTACGAGCAGTACTTC. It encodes CASGERESFYEQYF. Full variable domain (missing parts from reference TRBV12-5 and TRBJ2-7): DARVTQTPRHKVTEMGQEVTMRCQPILGHNTVFWYRQTMMQGLELLAYFRNRAPLDDSGMPKDRFSAEMPDATLATLKIQPSEPRDSAVYFCASGERESFYEQYFGPGTRLTVT.

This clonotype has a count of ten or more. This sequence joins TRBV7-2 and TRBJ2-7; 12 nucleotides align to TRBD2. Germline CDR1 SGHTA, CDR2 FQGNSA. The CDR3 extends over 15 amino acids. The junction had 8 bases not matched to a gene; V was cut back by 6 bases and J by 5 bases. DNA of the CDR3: TGTGCCAGCAGTCCTACGACTAGCGGGAGCAACGAGCAGTACTTC. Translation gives CASSPTTSGSNEQYF.

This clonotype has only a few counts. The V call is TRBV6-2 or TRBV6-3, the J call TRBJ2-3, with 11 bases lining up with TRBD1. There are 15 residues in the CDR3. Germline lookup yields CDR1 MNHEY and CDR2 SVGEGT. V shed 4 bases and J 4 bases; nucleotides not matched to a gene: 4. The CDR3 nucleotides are TGTGCCAGCAGTTCCTGGACAGGGGGCGCAGATACGCAGTATTTT. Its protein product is CASSSWTGGADTQYF.

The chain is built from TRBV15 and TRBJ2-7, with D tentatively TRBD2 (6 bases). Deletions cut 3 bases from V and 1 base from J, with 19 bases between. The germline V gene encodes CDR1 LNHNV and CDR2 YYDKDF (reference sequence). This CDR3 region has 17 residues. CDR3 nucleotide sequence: TGTGCCACCAGCAGCGGGGGTGGGGCGCCGTCTTCCTACGAGCAGTACTTC. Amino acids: CATSSGGGAPSSYEQYF.

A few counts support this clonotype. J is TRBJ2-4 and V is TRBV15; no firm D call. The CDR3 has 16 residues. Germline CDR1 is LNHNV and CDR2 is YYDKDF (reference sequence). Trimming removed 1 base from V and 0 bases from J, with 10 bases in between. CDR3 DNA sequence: TGTGCCACCAGCAGAGTAGGCAGCTTAGCCAAAAACATTCAGTACTTC. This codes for CATSRVGSLAKNIQYF.

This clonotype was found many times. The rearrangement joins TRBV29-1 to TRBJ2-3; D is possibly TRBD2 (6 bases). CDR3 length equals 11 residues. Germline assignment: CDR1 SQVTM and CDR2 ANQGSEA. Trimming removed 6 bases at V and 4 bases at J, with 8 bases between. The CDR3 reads CSVPGADTQYF. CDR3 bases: TGCAGCGTGCCGGGGGCAGATACGCAGTATTTT.